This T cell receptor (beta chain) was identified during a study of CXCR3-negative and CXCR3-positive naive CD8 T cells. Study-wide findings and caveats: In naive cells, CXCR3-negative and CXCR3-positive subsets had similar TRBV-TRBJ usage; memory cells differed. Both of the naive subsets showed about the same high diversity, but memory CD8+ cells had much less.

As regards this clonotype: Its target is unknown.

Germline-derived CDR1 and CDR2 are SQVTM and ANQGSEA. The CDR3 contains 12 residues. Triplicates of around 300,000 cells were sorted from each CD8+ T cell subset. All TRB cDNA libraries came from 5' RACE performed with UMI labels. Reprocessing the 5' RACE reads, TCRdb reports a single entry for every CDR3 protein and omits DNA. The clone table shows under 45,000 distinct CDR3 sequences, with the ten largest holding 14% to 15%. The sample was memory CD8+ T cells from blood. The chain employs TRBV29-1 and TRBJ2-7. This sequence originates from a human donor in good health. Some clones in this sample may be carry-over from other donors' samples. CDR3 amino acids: CSAQFSSYEQYF.